This TCR beta chain derives from a study of cytomegalovirus exposure and HLA in healthy donors. V trimming: 0 bases; J trimming: 6 bases; junction bases outside the gene matches: 9. CDR3 size: 15 residues. The germline V gene encodes CDR1 SGHRS and CDR2 YFSETQ. Researchers ran the PCR with 60 Vbeta and 13 Jbeta primers. Assay used: immunoSEQ multiplex PCR; TCRdb lists only in-frame clones, some missing. The table shows 250,000 to 300,000 clones, with 80% to 95% occurring only once. As to this clone: Its specificity is not known.

Every donor was a healthy person donating bone marrow. Overall study results and limits: It was 164 TCR beta chains that were listed as cytomegalovirus-associated.

The chain joins TRBV5-1 to TRBJ2-7; 7 bases agree with TRBD1. This sequence was found in a girl aged 2-10 years in good health and CMV-seronegative. Input material: PBMCs. CDR3 region: CASSLDPPSGGEQYF. The CDR3 DNA sequence: TGCGCCAGCAGCTTGGATCCCCCCTCAGGGGGCGAGCAGTACTTC.